These 28 T cell receptor beta chains came from one sample sequenced in a study of PD-L1 blockade in urothelial cancer. Using immunoSEQ multiplex PCR, the repertoire was profiled, and TCRdb retains in-frame clones only, with some absent. This sample yields 40,000 or so clones, of which around 80% are seen a single time; roughly 3.6% belongs to the top ten. The sample consisted of PBMCs, taken around atezolizumab (anti-PD-L1) treatment. The receptor set was obtained from a man between 70 and 80 years old with urothelial cancer.

The V call is TRBV5-6, the J call TRBJ2-1; 8 bases map to TRBD2. Losses at the gene ends were 4 bases for V and 5 bases for J; bases not matched to a gene: 11. The CDR3 covers 16 residues. Germline values: CDR1 SGHDT, CDR2 YYEEEE. In DNA form, the CDR3 reads TGTGCCAGCAGCCCCCGCGGTGGGCGGGGGGACAATGAGCAGTTCTTC. This encodes CASSPRGGRGDNEQFF.

The chain combines TRBV5-5 with TRBJ2-3; no clear D gene. The V and J ends lost 4 bases and 2 bases respectively, with 8 bases between them. Germline CDR1 reads SGHKS; CDR2 reads YYEKEE (reference sequence). The CDR3 consists of 13 residues. The CDR3 is CASSRAPTDTQYF. The CDR3 DNA follows: TGTGCCAGCAGCCGCGCCCCCACAGATACGCAGTATTTT. Combining the CDR3 with reference TRBV5-5 and TRBJ2-3 gives the whole variable domain DAGVTQSPTHLIKTRGQQVTLRCSPISGHKSVSWYQQVLGQGPQFIFQYYEKEERGRGNFPDRFSARQFPNYSSELNVNALLLGDSALYLCASSRAPTDTQYFGPGTRLTVL.

The rearrangement joins TRBV6-5 to TRBJ2-1; D gene ambiguous. Between the trimmed V and J ends, which lost 0 bases and 6 bases, there was a span of 9 bases. The CDR3 consists of 14 residues. Per germline, CDR1 MNHEY and CDR2 SVGAGI. DNA for the CDR3: TGTGCCAGCAGTTACTCTCCCGGTTCCAATGAGCAGTTCTTC. It is translated as CASSYSPGSNEQFF.

The chain links TRBV7-7 to TRBJ2-1, with TRBD1 matching over 9 bases. Losses at the gene ends were 1 base for V and 8 bases for J; bases not matched to a gene: 9. Germline V gene sequence: CDR1 SSHAT, CDR2 FNYEAQ (reference sequence). The CDR3 extends over 16 amino acids. This CDR3 is CASSLGDREGWDEQFF. CDR3 bases: TGTGCCAGCAGCTTAGGGGACAGGGAAGGATGGGATGAGCAGTTCTTC.

The gene calls are TRBV18 and TRBJ1-1, with 7 bases fitting TRBD1. The CDR3 consists of 14 residues. V trimming: 4 bases; J trimming: 0 bases; junction bases outside the gene matches: 2. Germline V gene sequence: CDR1 KGHSH, CDR2 LQKENI. CDR3 residues: CASSLDRLNTEAFF. CDR3 bases: TGTGCCAGCTCACTGGACAGGTTGAACACTGAAGCTTTCTTT.

This clone has more than one count but fewer than ten. The V and J genes are TRBV6-6 and TRBJ2-7; 8 nucleotides align to TRBD1. CDR1 and CDR2 from the germline V gene are MNHNY and SVGAGI (reference sequence). The CDR3 contains 13 residues. Germline trimming cut 2 bases from V and 5 bases from J; bases unmatched to any gene: 2. CDR3 sequence: CASSYPDRDEQYF. The CDR3 region has the DNA TGTGCCAGCAGTTACCCGGACAGGGACGAGCAGTACTTC.

The V and J genes are TRBV6-6 and TRBJ1-5; weak D call: TRBD1 (5 bases). The V and J ends lost 6 bases and 1 base respectively, with 7 bases between them. Per germline, CDR1 MNHNY and CDR2 SVGAGI (reference sequence). This CDR3 comprises 13 residues. The CDR3 is CASSRQSNQPQHF. The CDR3, as DNA: TGTGCCAGCAGCCGACAGAGCAATCAGCCCCAGCATTTT.

V gene TRBV5-1 combines with J gene TRBJ2-3; D is unclear. The CDR3 has 15 residues. Trimming removed 1 base from V and 3 bases from J, with 12 bases in between. The germline CDR1 and CDR2 sequences are SGHRS and YFSETQ. The CDR3 coding sequence is TGCGCCAGCAGCTTGTTTAGCTTAGTGACAGATACGCAGTATTTT. Protein: CASSLFSLVTDTQYF.

V and J are TRBV19 and TRBJ2-5; possible D gene TRBD1, 5 bases. Germline-derived CDR1 and CDR2 are LNHDA and SQIVND (reference sequence). Between the trimmed V and J ends, which lost 5 bases and 4 bases, there was a span of 14 bases. The CDR3 totals 14 residues. This CDR3 reads CASSAGLVRETQYF. The CDR3 DNA follows: TGTGCCAGTAGTGCAGGGCTCGTACGAGAGACCCAGTACTTC. The full variable domain, its missing parts supplied by reference TRBV19 and TRBJ2-5, is DGGITQSPKYLFRKEGQNVTLSCEQNLNHDAMYWYRQDPGQGLRLIYYSQIVNDFQKGDIAEGYSVSREKKESFPLTVTSAQKNPTAFYLCASSAGLVRETQYFGPGTRLLVL.

The rearrangement links TRBV5-1 to TRBJ2-7; a possible D gene is TRBD1 (6 bases). The CDR3 extends over 15 amino acids. CDR1 is SGHRS and CDR2 is YFSETQ in the germline V gene. V shed 0 bases and J shed 0 bases, with 10 bases lying between them. Here the CDR3 DNA reads TGCGCCAGCAGCTTGGGTCAGGGGTTCTCCTACGAGCAGTACTTC. Translated, it gives CASSLGQGFSYEQYF.

The chain combines TRBV10-3 with TRBJ2-1, with 9 positions matching TRBD2. The CDR3 has 16 amino acids. Germline loops: CDR1 ENHRY, CDR2 SYGVKD. The ends lost 7 bases at V and 9 bases at J; junction bases unmatched: 16. The CDR3 DNA is TGTGCCATCAAAGGGATGGCGGGAGGGCCTGCGGGTGAGCAGTTCTTC. Encoded protein: CAIKGMAGGPAGEQFF.

The chain joins TRBV7-2 to TRBJ1-1, with a possible D match to TRBD1 (6 bases). The V gene lost 5 bases and the J gene lost 1 base, with 14 bases spanning the gap. This CDR3 comprises 15 residues. Germline V CDR1 and CDR2: SGHTA, FQGNSA. The CDR3 region is CASSPEDRANTEAFF. The DNA for the CDR3 is TGTGCCAGCAGCCCCGAGGACAGAGCGAACACTGAAGCTTTCTTT.

A single count supports this clone. V usage is TRBV6-1 and J usage is TRBJ1-2, with TRBD1 as a possible D gene (5 bases). From germline, CDR1 is MNHNS and CDR2 SASEGT. CDR3 size: 14 residues. Trimming took 4 bases from V and 7 from J, leaving 16 bases between them. The CDR3 protein is CASSGGPGRGGYTF. The CDR3 coding sequence is TGTGCCAGCAGTGGGGGACCGGGGAGGGGTGGCTACACCTTC.

The chain carries TRBV6-1 and TRBJ2-2; unclear D gene. The CDR3 totals 15 residues. V was clipped by 7 bases and J by 3 bases, with 15 bases between them. In germline, CDR1 is MNHNS, CDR2 SASEGT. Here the CDR3 reads CASTPGQTYTGELFF. The DNA for the CDR3 is TGTGCCAGCACCCCTGGGCAGACATACACCGGGGAGCTGTTTTTT.

This sequence joins TRBV9 and TRBJ1-2; TRBD1 aligns across 8 bases. V lost 8 bases, J lost 2 bases, and 8 bases stayed unmatched. The CDR3 covers 14 residues. The germline CDR1 and CDR2 sequences are SGDLS and YYNGEE. CDR3 in amino acids: CASGRQGINYGYTF. The CDR3 DNA sequence: TGTGCCAGTGGCAGACAGGGGATAAACTATGGCTACACCTTC. Using reference TRBV9 and TRBJ1-2 for the parts outside the CDR3, the full variable domain is DSGVTQTPKHLITATGQRVTLRCSPRSGDLSVYWYQQSLDQGLQFLIQYYNGEERAKGNILERFSAQQFPDLHSELNLSSLELGDSALYFCASGRQGINYGYTFGSGTRLTVV.

The rearrangement links TRBV6-5 to TRBJ1-5, with 9 bases aligning to TRBD1. The ends lost 5 bases at V and 8 bases at J; junction bases unmatched: 7. The V gene's germline CDR1 is MNHEY and CDR2 SVGAGI. The CDR3 sequence is 14 residues long. For the CDR3, the DNA is TGTGCCAGCAGTCCTACAGGGGGCGTAGAGCCCCAGCATTTT. Translation: CASSPTGGVEPQHF.

This clone was counted once. The V call is TRBV27, the J call TRBJ2-3, with TRBD2 identical over 12 bases. The CDR3 is 16 residues long. Trimming took 0 bases from V and 8 from J; bases not matched to a gene: 6. Germline CDR1 reads MNHEY; CDR2 reads SMNVEV (reference sequence). CDR3 bases: TGTGCCAGCAGTTTATCTGAGGCTAGCGGGAGGGGTACGCAGTATTTT. The encoded protein is CASSLSEASGRGTQYF.

The chain is built from TRBV4-2 and TRBJ2-1; D is undetermined. V lost 1 base and J lost 2, with 12 bases in between. The germline V gene has CDR1 LGHNA and CDR2 YNFKEQ. This CDR3 is 16 amino acids long. Here the CDR3 DNA reads TGTGCCAGCAGCCAAGTAAATCGGGTAACCTACAATGAGCAGTTCTTC. Translating gives CASSQVNRVTYNEQFF.

The genes are TRBV7-8 and TRBJ1-5; D gene unclear. The V and J ends lost 3 bases and 6 bases respectively, with 9 bases between them. Looked up from germline, CDR1 is SGHVS and CDR2 is FQNEAQ. CDR3 length: 13 amino acids. The CDR3 reads CASSFAEAQPQHF. DNA of the CDR3: TGTGCCAGCAGCTTCGCGGAGGCTCAGCCCCAGCATTTT. The whole variable domain, filled in from reference TRBV7-8 and TRBJ1-5, reads GAGVSQSPRYKVAKRGQDVALRCDPISGHVSLFWYQQALGQGPEFLTYFQNEAQLDKSGLPSDRFFAERPEGSVSTLKIQRTQQEDSAVYLCASSFAEAQPQHFGDGTRLSIL.

The V call is TRBV14, the J call TRBJ2-5, with D possibly matching TRBD1 (6 bases). CDR3 length: 14 residues. Deletions cut 0 bases from V and 4 bases from J, with 9 bases between. Germline values: CDR1 SGHDN, CDR2 FVKESK. CDR3 residues: CASSQDLQGETQYF. CDR3 in DNA: TGTGCCAGCAGCCAAGATCTACAGGGAGAGACCCAGTACTTC.

The V gene is TRBV5-4, the J gene TRBJ2-3, with 14 bases identical to TRBD2. V lost 3 bases to trimming and J lost 4 bases; unmatched junction nucleotides: 7. Germline-derived CDR1 and CDR2 are SGHNT and YYREEE (reference sequence). The length of the CDR3 is 17 residues. The DNA for the CDR3 is TGTGCCAGCAGCTCACCGGGACTAGCGGGAGTAGCAGATACGCAGTATTTT. Protein: CASSSPGLAGVADTQYF.

V gene TRBV6-1 combines with J gene TRBJ1-1, with 7 nucleotides matching TRBD1. With V trimmed by 6 bases and J by 7 bases, 8 bases remained unmatched. Germline V gene sequence: CDR1 MNHNS, CDR2 SASEGT. The CDR3 is 13 amino acids. The CDR3 coding sequence is TGTGCCAGCAGGGGCCAGGGGGTGGGTGAAGCTTTCTTT. The encoded protein is CASRGQGVGEAFF.

The V and J genes are TRBV15 and TRBJ2-5; unclear D gene. The CDR3 runs 15 residues. Looked up from germline, CDR1 is LNHNV and CDR2 is YYDKDF (reference sequence). V lost 0 bases, J lost 1 base, and 9 bases lay in between. Here the CDR3 DNA reads TGTGCCACCAGCAGAGATGGTGAGAGCCAAGAGACCCAGTACTTC. This encodes CATSRDGESQETQYF.

This clone has a handful of counts. The chain joins TRBV2 to TRBJ2-3; 7 nucleotides match TRBD2. Trimming took 7 bases from V and 5 from J; bases not matched to a gene: 9. The CDR3 runs 14 residues. Germline V gene lookup returns CDR1 SNHLY and CDR2 FYNNEI. The CDR3 nucleotides are TGTGCCAGCACCCCCGGGACTATCATAGATACGCAGTATTTT. As protein: CASTPGTIIDTQYF. Drawing the rest from reference TRBV2 and TRBJ2-3, the complete variable domain is EPEVTQTPSHQVTQMGQEVILRCVPISNHLYFYWYRQILGQKVEFLVSFYNNEISEKSEIFDDQFSVERPDGSNFTLKIRSTKLEDSAMYFCASTPGTIIDTQYFGPGTRLTVL.

The chain carries TRBV18 and TRBJ1-2; TRBD1 matches 8 bases. V dropped 5 bases and J dropped 2; count of bases not matched to a gene: 4. The CDR3 runs to 14 residues. CDR1 and CDR2 from the germline V gene are KGHSH and LQKENI. As DNA, the CDR3 is TGTGCCAGCTCAGCGGGACAGGACAACTATGGCTACACCTTC. It codes for CASSAGQDNYGYTF.

This chain connects TRBV5-6 to TRBJ2-1, with TRBD2 matching 11 bases. Germline V gene data show CDR1 as SGHDT and CDR2 as YYEEEE. This CDR3 region has 16 residues. V was clipped by 3 bases and J by 6 bases; unmatched bases: 8. CDR3 loop: CASSSLAGGMGNEQFF. The DNA of the CDR3 is TGTGCCAGCAGCTCCCTAGCGGGAGGAATGGGCAATGAGCAGTTCTTC.

The chain's CDR3 is CATRLRGAGELFF. The CDR3 coding sequence is TGTGCCACCCGTCTCAGGGGAGCCGGGGAGCTGTTTTTT. The chain combines TRBV7-9 with TRBJ2-2; TRBD1 might be the D (6 bases). This CDR3 region has 13 residues. Germline values: CDR1 SEHNR, CDR2 FQNEAQ (reference sequence). V was shortened by 10 bases and J by 6 bases, with 15 bases between the two germline ends.

The chain combines TRBV29-1 with TRBJ2-7, with 9 bases fitting TRBD2. Trimming took 7 bases from V and 4 from J; bases not matched to a gene: 5. Germline V gives CDR1 SQVTM, CDR2 ANQGSEA. The CDR3 contains 12 residues. The CDR3 here is CSAFLAGYEQYF. CDR3 bases: TGCAGCGCCTTTCTAGCGGGGTACGAGCAGTACTTC.